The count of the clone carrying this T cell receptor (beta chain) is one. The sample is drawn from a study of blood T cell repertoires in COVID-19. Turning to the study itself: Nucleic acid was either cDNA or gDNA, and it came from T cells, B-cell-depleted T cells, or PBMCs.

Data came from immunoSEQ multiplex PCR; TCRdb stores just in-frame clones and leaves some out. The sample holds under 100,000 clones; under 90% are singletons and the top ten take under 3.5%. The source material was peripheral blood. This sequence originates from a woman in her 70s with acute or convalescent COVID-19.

The CDR3 coding sequence is TGTGCCAGCAGCTTGGCCGGGACTAGCTTCTACGAGCAGTACTTC. Its protein product is CASSLAGTSFYEQYF. The chain couples TRBV5-4 to TRBJ2-7; 9 nucleotides match TRBD2. V lost 0 bases, J lost 3 bases, and 4 bases stayed unmatched. The CDR3 has 15 residues. Germline CDR1 SGHNT, CDR2 YYREEE (reference sequence).